This T cell receptor (beta chain) was identified in a study of cytomegalovirus exposure and HLA in healthy donors. General study findings and limits: By a later analysis, the bulk of CMV-associated TCR beta chains appeared HLA-restricted. Within an earlier analysis, most TCR beta V segments proved productive either about 90% or about 30% of the time.

Both 60 Vbeta primers and 13 Jbeta primers went into the PCR. Only in-frame clones appear in the TCRdb table, and some are missing; sequencing was by immunoSEQ multiplex PCR. Here the sample spans roughly 130,000 clones, roughly 70% being singletons. On this clone: What it binds is not known.

This sequence originates from a man younger than 30 in good health and CMV-seropositive. Material: PBMCs.

CDR3 sequence: CASSIYGTGTTEAFF. Written as DNA, the CDR3 is TGTGCCAGTAGTATCTACGGGACAGGGACGACTGAAGCTTTCTTT. The chain combines TRBV19 with TRBJ1-1, with 9 bases identical to TRBD1. From germline, CDR1 is LNHDA and CDR2 SQIVND (reference sequence). Trimming at V came to 3 bases and at J to 5 bases, leaving 7 bases not matched to a gene. This CDR3 has 15 residues.